Reported below is one T cell receptor beta chain. The clone's antigen remains unknown. Base qualities are not recorded, but no much larger clone differs from it by a single base. This entry is derived from a study of blood T cell repertoires in COVID-19 (dated by TCRdb to 2018 to 2020). Background for the entire study: Samples covering the acute and convalescent phases of COVID-19 were provided by collaborators in the United States, Italy and Spain. Where available, HLA class I and class II types were taken from metadata supplied by the sample provider and were not determined by assay-based typing. Samples came from the ongoing ImmuneRACE study (first 160 participants) plus 1,254 subjects from 6 global collaborators. The prospective study material was composed of cDNA or gDNA derived from T cells, B-cell-depleted T cells, or PBMCs. The repertoires were released in a freely available public database meant as a resource for research on the immune response to SARS-CoV-2. Deeply sampled blood TCRbeta repertoires from subjects exposed to, actively infected with, or recovered from COVID-19 were included in the dataset. Nearly every sample came with metadata listing a de-identified subject ID, COVID-19 status, age in years and sex. Findings and caveats that apply to the study as a whole: Clinical and demographic metadata were provided uncurated, with the amount varying by source and participant.

TCRbeta CDR3 regions were amplified from genomic DNA using the immunoSEQ Assay, a bias-controlled multiplex PCR. Per the authors' processing: The number of nucleated cells in each sample was estimated by amplification of reference gene primers within the assay. Sequence reads were collapsed and filtered to measure the absolute abundance of every unique TCRbeta CDR3 rearrangement. For each sample, productive Simpson clonality was calculated as the square root of Simpson's diversity index over productive rearrangements. TCRdb took this table from immuneACCESS and kept in-frame rearrangements with V and J called. Such tables lack part of the clones; where checked against another copy, unresolved V genes explain under half of the gap, and the rest is unexplained. That table supplies the V and J calls and clone size; D and trimming were determined from the DNA. The sample has roughly 170,000 clones on record, 70% to 80% of them singletons. The ten largest clonotypes hold more than 6.5% of the sample.

One collaborating source in Seattle enrolled patients while the patients were actively infected and followed the patients over time throughout the course of disease. The collaborating institutions used their own protocols to collect whole blood in K2EDTA tubes. Collaborator samples were shipped for TCRbeta analysis as frozen whole blood, isolated PBMCs, or DNA extracted from either sample type. Per the germline V gene, SGHDN is the CDR1 and FVKESK is the CDR2. The CDR3 runs 15 amino acids, cysteine and phenylalanine included. Solely the CDR3 DNA is kept, with 45 bases framed from the first base. V and J are truncated by 6 bases and 3 bases respectively, leaving an intervening sequence of 17 bases.

The TCR comes from a woman between 55 and 75 years old with COVID-19, enrolled during active disease. The sequence links TRBV14 to TRBJ1-1, with no confident D gene call. Sample: peripheral blood. Read as DNA, the sequence is TGTGCCAGCAGTAAGTTCTTCTCACTGGACACTGAAGCTTTCTTT. Protein translation: CASSKFFSLDTEAFF.